This is a list of T cell receptor beta chains from one sample in a study of blood T cells in healthy people across ages. MiXCR, applied by TCRdb to the 5' RACE reads, yields one record per CDR3 protein. Among more than 1,000,000 distinct CDR3 sequences listed, under 30% were seen once. These data also formed part of another study, on T cells of mothers and their children.

The sample was blood. These receptors all come from a girl aged 2 to 9 in good health. The CDR3 runs from the conserved cysteine through the conserved F or W. The order of the fields is clone size, D gene, V gene, J gene, CDR3 DNA, CDR3 protein. A D gene is named only where the DNA matches it firmly. Some rows have no size entry. The others give once, few or many, or a class for an expanded clone.

few,.,TRBV7-3,TRBJ2-2,TGTGCCAGCAGCTTAGATGGGTTCACCGGGGAGCCGTTTTTT,CASSLDGFTGEPFF
.,.,TRBV9,TRBJ1-1,TGTGCCAGCAGCTCAGCAGGGGTTTTGGGAGCTTTCTTT,CASSSAGVLGAFF
.,.,TRBV5-1,TRBJ2-1,TGCGCCGGCAGCCTACTTGGGGGTACATACAATGAGCAGTTCTTC,CAGSLLGGTYNEQFF
.,.,TRBV5-6,TRBJ1-4,TGTGCCAGCAGCTTCTTTGGAGCCCGGACAGATAATGAAAAACTGTTTTTT,CASSFFGARTDNEKLFF
few,.,TRBV12-3/TRBV12-4,TRBJ2-7,TGTGCCTCAGGGGAGTCGAAAGCGAGGGAGCAGTACTTC,CASGESKAREQYF
few,.,TRBV5-8,TRBJ2-5,TGTGCCAGCAGCTTGGGGTATGACAGGAGGTTCTTC,CASSLGYDRRFF
few,.,TRBV24-1,TRBJ2-1,TGTGCCACCAGTGATTCGATAAGCAGCTCCTACAATGAGCAGTTCTTC,CATSDSISSSYNEQFF
few,.,TRBV28,TRBJ2-7,TGTGCCAGCAGAGGGCCGGAACCCTACGAGCAGTACTTC,CASRGPEPYEQYF
few,.,TRBV7-8,TRBJ2-3,TGTGCCAGCAGCCCCCGGATGAGCACAGATACGCAGTATTTT,CASSPRMSTDTQYF
.,.,TRBV6-5,TRBJ1-6,TGTGCCAGCAGTCCCGGTCGCTCCTATAATTCACCCCTCCACTTT,CASSPGRSYNSPLHF
many,TRBD2,TRBV20-1,TRBJ2-1,TGCAGTGCTAGAGATACTAGCGGGGTAATAACCTACAATGAGCAGTTCTTC,CSARDTSGVITYNEQFF
.,.,TRBV29-1,TRBJ1-1,TGCAGCGTTGAATCCGGCAGCCTGAACACTGAAACTTTCTTT,CSVESGSLNTETFF
few,.,TRBV29-1,TRBJ2-1,TGCAGCGCACTAACACTCACTTACAATGAGCAGTTCTTC,CSALTLTYNEQFF
.,TRBD1,TRBV6-1,TRBJ2-7,TGTGCCAGCATTGACAGGGCAAGCTCCTACGAGCAGTACTTC,CASIDRASSYEQYF
.,.,TRBV3-1,TRBJ1-2,TGTGCCAGCAGCCAAGGTATTTTACCCTATGGCTACACCTTC,CASSQGILPYGYTF
.,.,TRBV6-2/TRBV6-3,TRBJ2-1,TGTGCCAGCAGTTACCCGAGGGGGTCTTACAATGAGCAGTTCTTC,CASSYPRGSYNEQFF
.,.,TRBV12-5,TRBJ1-2,TGTGCTAGCGACGACCATGGGAGTGGCTACACCTTC,CASDDHGSGYTF
few,.,TRBV29-1,TRBJ2-3,TGCAGCGTTGAACGGGGAGGAGCTAGTTCAGATACGCAGTATTTT,CSVERGGASSDTQYF
few,.,TRBV4-1,TRBJ2-7,TGCGCCAGCAGCCCGGGAGGGGGCTTAGGGAAAACCTTCTACGAGCAGTACTTC,CASSPGGGLGKTFYEQYF
few,.,TRBV2,TRBJ2-6,TGTGCCAGCTACACCACGGGTACTGGGGCCAACGTCCTGACTTTC,CASYTTGTGANVLTF
.,TRBD2,TRBV6-4,TRBJ2-3,TGTGCCAGCAGAGCTACCCTACTAGCGGATACGCAGTATTTT,CASRATLLADTQYF
.,.,TRBV7-9,TRBJ2-7,TGTGCCAGCACCACTACATTTTCCTACGAGCAGTACTTC,CASTTTFSYEQYF
few,.,TRBV25-1,TRBJ2-6,TGTGCCAGCAGCCCCCGGATAGTAGGGGCCAACGTCCTGACTTTC,CASSPRIVGANVLTF
few,.,TRBV29-1,TRBJ2-7,TGCAGCGTTGTCCGGGACACCCCCTACGAGCAGTACTTC,CSVVRDTPYEQYF
.,TRBD1,TRBV4-1,TRBJ2-7,TGCGCCAGCAGCCGATCGACAGGGGACACCTACGAGCAGTACTTC,CASSRSTGDTYEQYF
few,.,TRBV5-1,TRBJ2-5,TGCGCCAGCAGCCCACGGAAGTGGGAGACCCAGTACTTC,CASSPRKWETQYF
.,.,TRBV20-1,TRBJ1-1,TGCAGTGCTAGATCGGCTGGTACTGAAGCTTTCTTT,CSARSAGTEAFF
.,TRBD2,TRBV4-2,TRBJ2-7,TGTGCCAGCAGCCCCCGGGATAGCGGGGGGTCTTACGCCCAAAAACCCTACGAGCAGTACTTC,CASSPRDSGGSYAQKPYEQYF
.,TRBD1,TRBV7-2,TRBJ1-4,TGTGCCAGCAGCTGGACCGGGACAGGGGATGAAAAACTGTTTTTT,CASSWTGTGDEKLFF
few,.,TRBV6-5,TRBJ2-5,TGTGCCAGCAGTGGCGGGTGGCGAGAGACCCAGTACTTC,CASSGGWRETQYF
.,.,TRBV24-1,TRBJ2-1,TGTGCCACGAACTGGGGGGAGCAGTTCTTC,CATNWGEQFF
.,TRBD1,TRBV27,TRBJ1-1,TGTGCCAGCAGTTCAGCCAGGGGGTCAACAGCTGAAGCTTTCTTT,CASSSARGSTAEAFF
.,.,TRBV5-1,TRBJ1-5,TGCGCCAGCAGGAAGCCGGGGGGAGATACGCAGCATTTT,CASRKPGGDTQHF
.,.,TRBV29-1,TRBJ2-3,TGCAGCGTTAATCCAGTTGAGCAGTATTTT,CSVNPVEQYF
few,TRBD1,TRBV29-1,TRBJ2-7,TGCAGCGTTGAGGTAGGACAGGGGATCTCCGAGCAGTACTTC,CSVEVGQGISEQYF
few,.,TRBV6-5,TRBJ2-3,TGTGCCAGCAGTCTGTTCGCAGGGGACCTCACAGATACGCAGTATTTT,CASSLFAGDLTDTQYF
few,.,TRBV12-3/TRBV12-4,TRBJ2-7,TGTGCCAGCAGGAGGAGGGGGGGGGACTACGAGCAGTACTTC,CASRRRGGDYEQYF
.,.,TRBV6-6,TRBJ2-5,TGTGCCAGCAGCCCCCATGAGGTGGAGACCCAGTACTTC,CASSPHEVETQYF
few,.,TRBV28,TRBJ2-5,TGTGCCAGCAGTCGGACAGCCTTACAAGAGACCCAGTACTTC,CASSRTALQETQYF
.,.,TRBV6-5,TRBJ2-1,TGTGCCAGCAGTTACGATAATACAAAGAATGAGCAGTTCTTC,CASSYDNTKNEQFF
once,TRBD1,TRBV7-2,TRBJ1-6,TGTGCCAGCAGCTCACCCTCAGGGGGAGTCCTCTATAATTCACCCCTCCACTTT,CASSSPSGGVLYNSPLHF
few,.,TRBV12-3/TRBV12-4,TRBJ1-2,TGTGCCAGTAGTTTACCGGCAGGGATTGATGGCTACACCTTC,CASSLPAGIDGYTF
few,TRBD2,TRBV12-3/TRBV12-4,TRBJ2-3,TGTGCCAGCAGTGACCAAAGGCTAGCGGGAAACACAGATACGCAGTATTTT,CASSDQRLAGNTDTQYF
many,TRBD1,TRBV20-1,TRBJ2-5,TGCAGTGCTAAAAGACCGACAGGGGTAGAGACCCAGTACTTC,CSAKRPTGVETQYF
.,.,TRBV28,TRBJ2-3,TGTGCCAGCAGTTCAAAGGTCCATGGGGGCACAGATACGCAGTATTTT,CASSSKVHGGTDTQYF
.,.,TRBV29-1,TRBJ2-3,TGCAGCGTTGAGTCCTGGACCACAGATACGCAGTATTTT,CSVESWTTDTQYF
.,.,TRBV4-2,TRBJ2-5,TGTGCCAGCAGCCAAGCGGGCCGAAGGGCAGAGACCCAGTACTTC,CASSQAGRRAETQYF
few,.,TRBV7-9,TRBJ1-1,TGTGCCAGCAGATGGGAGACAGTGAACACTGAAGCTTTCTTT,CASRWETVNTEAFF
.,.,TRBV11-2,TRBJ1-3,TGTGCCAGCAGCTTAGATAGTAGGATAACTGGAAACACCATATATTTT,CASSLDSRITGNTIYF
few,.,TRBV20-1,TRBJ2-7,TGCAGTGCTAGAGATCCGCAGGAGGGCATATACGAGCAGTACTTC,CSARDPQEGIYEQYF
.,TRBD2,TRBV27,TRBJ2-7,TGTGCCAGCAGTCCTCTAGCGGGGGGCCCCTACGAGCAGTACTTC,CASSPLAGGPYEQYF
few,.,TRBV7-3,TRBJ2-3,TGTGCCAGCAGCCAAGACCTAGGGATCAGCACAGATACGCAGTATTTT,CASSQDLGISTDTQYF
few,.,TRBV7-3,TRBJ2-7,TGTGCCAGCAGCTGGGACGGTGGCTCCTACGAGCAGTACTTC,CASSWDGGSYEQYF
few,TRBD1,TRBV28,TRBJ1-3,TGTGCCAGCAGTGGAGGATCGCGACAGGGGTACGTCGGAAACACCATATACTTT,CASSGGSRQGYVGNTIYF